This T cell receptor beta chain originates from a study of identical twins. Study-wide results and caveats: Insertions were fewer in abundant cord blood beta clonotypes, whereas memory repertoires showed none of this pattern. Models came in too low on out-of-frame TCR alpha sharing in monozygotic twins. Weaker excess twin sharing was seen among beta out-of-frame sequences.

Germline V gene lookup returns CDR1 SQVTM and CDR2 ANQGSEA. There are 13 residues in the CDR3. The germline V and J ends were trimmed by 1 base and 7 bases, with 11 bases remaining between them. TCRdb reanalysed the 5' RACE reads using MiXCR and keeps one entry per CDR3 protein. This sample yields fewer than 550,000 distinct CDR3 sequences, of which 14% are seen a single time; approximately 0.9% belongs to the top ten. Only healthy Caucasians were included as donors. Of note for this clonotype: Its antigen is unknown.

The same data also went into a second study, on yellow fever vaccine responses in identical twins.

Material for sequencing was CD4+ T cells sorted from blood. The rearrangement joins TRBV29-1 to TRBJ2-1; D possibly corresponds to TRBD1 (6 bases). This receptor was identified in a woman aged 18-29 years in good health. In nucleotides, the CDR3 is TGCAGCGTTGAAGGCCCGGACAGAAATGAGCAGTTCTTC. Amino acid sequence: CSVEGPDRNEQFF.